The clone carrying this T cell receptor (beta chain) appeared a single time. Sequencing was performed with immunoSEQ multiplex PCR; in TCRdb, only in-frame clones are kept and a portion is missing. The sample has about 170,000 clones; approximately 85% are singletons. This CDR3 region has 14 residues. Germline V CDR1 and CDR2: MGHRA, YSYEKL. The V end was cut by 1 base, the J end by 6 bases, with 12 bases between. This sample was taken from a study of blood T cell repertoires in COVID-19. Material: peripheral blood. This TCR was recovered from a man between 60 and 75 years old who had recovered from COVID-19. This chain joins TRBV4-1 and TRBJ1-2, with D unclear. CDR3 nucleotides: TGCGCCAGCAGCCAAGGTCGTGTAGGAGATGGCTACACCTTC. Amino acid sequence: CASSQGRVGDGYTF.